This T cell receptor (beta chain) was found in a study of cytomegalovirus exposure and HLA in healthy donors. Study information: Assignment to the Caucasian-associated ancestry cluster applied to around 80% of the approximately 360 genotyped donors.

V shed 3 bases and J shed 3 bases, with 20 bases lying between them. Germline CDR1 is SEHNR and CDR2 is FQNEAQ (reference sequence). There are 17 residues in the CDR3. Study-level points and caveats: Altogether, some 170 TCR beta chains were recorded as cytomegalovirus-associated. In most subjects, TCR beta sequences reportedly gave accurate predictions of HLA-A and HLA-B alleles.

On this clone itself: Its specificity is unknown.

60 Vbeta and 13 Jbeta primers were used in PCR. Profiled with immunoSEQ multiplex PCR; TCRdb holds only in-frame clones, not every one. The table records around 160,000 clones, nearly 80% of them present only once. This chain joins TRBV7-9 and TRBJ1-2; D not resolved. The origin of this receptor is a man aged 45 to 65 in good health and CMV-seropositive. Sample: PBMCs. As DNA, the CDR3 is TGTGCCAGCAGCTTTCTACTGATGGTAGGAGTTGACTATGGCTACACCTTC. Protein sequence: CASSFLLMVGVDYGYTF.